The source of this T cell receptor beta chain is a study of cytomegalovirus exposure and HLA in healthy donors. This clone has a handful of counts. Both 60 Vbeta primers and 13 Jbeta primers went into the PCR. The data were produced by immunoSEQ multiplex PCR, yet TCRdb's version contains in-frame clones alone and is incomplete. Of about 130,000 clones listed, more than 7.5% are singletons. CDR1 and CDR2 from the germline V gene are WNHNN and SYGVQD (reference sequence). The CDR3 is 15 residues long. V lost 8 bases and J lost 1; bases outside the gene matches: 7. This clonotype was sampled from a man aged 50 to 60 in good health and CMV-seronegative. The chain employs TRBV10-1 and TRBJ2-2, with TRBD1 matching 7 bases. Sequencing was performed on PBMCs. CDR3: CASAPGDRNTGELFF. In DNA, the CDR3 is TGCGCCAGCGCTCCTGGGGACAGGAACACCGGGGAGCTGTTTTTT.